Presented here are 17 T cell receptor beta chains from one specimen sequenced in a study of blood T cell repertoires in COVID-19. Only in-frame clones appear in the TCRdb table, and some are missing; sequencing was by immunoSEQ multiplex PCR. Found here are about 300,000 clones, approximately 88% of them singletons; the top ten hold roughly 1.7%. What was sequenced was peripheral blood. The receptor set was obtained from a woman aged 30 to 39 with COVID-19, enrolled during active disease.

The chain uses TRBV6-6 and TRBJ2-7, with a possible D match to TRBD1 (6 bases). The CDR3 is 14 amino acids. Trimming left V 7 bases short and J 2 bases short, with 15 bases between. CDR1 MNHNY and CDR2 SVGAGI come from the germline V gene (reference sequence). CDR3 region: CASTKGKGAYEQYF. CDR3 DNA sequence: TGTGCCAGCACCAAAGGAAAGGGGGCCTACGAGCAGTACTTC.

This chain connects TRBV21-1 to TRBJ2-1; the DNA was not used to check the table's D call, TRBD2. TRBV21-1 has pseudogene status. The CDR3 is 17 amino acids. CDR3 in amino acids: CASSKRVSGGAVNEQFF. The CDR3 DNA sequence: TGTGCCAGCAGCAAACGGGTTAGCGGGGGGGCCGTTAATGAGCAGTTCTTC.

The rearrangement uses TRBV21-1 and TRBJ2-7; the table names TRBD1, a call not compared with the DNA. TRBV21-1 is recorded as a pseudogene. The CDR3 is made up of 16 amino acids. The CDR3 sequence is CASSKSPGQGPYEQYV. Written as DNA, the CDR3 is TGTGCCAGCAGCAAAAGCCCGGGACAGGGTCCCTACGAGCAGTACGTC.

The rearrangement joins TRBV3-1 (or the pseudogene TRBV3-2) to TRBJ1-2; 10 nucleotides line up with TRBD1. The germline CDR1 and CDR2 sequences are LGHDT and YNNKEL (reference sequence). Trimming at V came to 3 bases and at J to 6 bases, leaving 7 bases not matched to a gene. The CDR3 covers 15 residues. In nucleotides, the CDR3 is TGTGCCAGCAGCCATAGAACCGGGACAGGGGATGGCTACACCTTC. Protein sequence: CASSHRTGTGDGYTF.

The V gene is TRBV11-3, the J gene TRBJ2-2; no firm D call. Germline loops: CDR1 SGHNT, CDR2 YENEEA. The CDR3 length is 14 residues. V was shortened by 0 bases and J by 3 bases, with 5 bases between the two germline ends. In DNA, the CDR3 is TGTGCCAGCAGCTTAGATCAATACACCGGGGAGCTGTTTTTT. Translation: CASSLDQYTGELFF.

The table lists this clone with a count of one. The CDR3 spells CASSPGLAGVNEQFF. In nucleotides, the CDR3 is TGTGCCAGCTCACCGGGACTAGCGGGGGTCAATGAGCAGTTCTTC. The rearrangement links TRBV18 to TRBJ2-1; 14 nucleotides match TRBD2. Germline lookup yields CDR1 KGHSH and CDR2 LQKENI. With 3 bases clipped from V and 6 bases from J, the junction kept 1 base outside the gene matches. The CDR3 loop spans 15 amino acids.

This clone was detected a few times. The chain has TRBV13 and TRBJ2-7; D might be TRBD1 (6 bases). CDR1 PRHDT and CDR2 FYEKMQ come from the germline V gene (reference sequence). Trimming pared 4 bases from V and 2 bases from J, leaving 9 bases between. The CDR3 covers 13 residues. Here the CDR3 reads CASSSTGPYEQYF. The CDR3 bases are TGTGCCAGCAGCTCGACAGGCCCCTACGAGCAGTACTTC. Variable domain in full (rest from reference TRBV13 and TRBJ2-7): AAGVIQSPRHLIKEKRETATLKCYPIPRHDTVYWYQQGPGQDPQFLISFYEKMQSDKGSIPDRFSAQQFSDYHSELNMSSLELGDSALYFCASSSTGPYEQYFGPGTRLTVT.

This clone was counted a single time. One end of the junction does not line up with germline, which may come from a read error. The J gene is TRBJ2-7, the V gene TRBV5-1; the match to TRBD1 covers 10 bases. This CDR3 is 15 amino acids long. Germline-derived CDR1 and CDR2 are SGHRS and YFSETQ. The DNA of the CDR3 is TGCGCCAGCAGATTGGGACAGGGGATAATTAGCGAGCAGTACTTC. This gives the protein CASRLGQGIISEQYF.

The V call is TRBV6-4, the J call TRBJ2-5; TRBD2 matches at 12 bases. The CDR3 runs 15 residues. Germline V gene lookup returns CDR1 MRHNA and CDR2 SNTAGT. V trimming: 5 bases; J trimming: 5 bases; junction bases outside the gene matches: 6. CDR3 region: CASSPTSGGYETQYF. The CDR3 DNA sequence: TGTGCCAGCAGTCCGACTAGCGGGGGTTACGAGACCCAGTACTTC.

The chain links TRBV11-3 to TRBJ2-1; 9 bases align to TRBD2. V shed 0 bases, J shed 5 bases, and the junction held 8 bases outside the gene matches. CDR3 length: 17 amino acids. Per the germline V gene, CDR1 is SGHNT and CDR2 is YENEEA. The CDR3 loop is CASSLDSGGTQNNEQFF. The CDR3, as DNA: TGTGCCAGCAGCTTAGATAGCGGGGGAACTCAGAACAATGAGCAGTTCTTC.

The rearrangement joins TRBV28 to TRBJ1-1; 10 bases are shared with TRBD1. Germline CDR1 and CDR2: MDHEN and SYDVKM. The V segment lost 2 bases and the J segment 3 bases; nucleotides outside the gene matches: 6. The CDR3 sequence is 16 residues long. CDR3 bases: TGTGCCAGCAGTTTAATTGCCGGGACAGGGGACACTGAAGCTTTCTTT. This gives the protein CASSLIAGTGDTEAFF.

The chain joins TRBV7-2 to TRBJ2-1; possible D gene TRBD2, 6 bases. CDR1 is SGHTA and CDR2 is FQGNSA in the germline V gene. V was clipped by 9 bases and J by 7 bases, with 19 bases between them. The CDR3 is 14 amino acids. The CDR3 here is CASQEEGGLNEQFF. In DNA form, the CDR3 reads TGTGCCAGTCAGGAGGAGGGTGGATTGAATGAGCAGTTCTTC.

The CDR3 sequence is CASSLWQGSQPQHF. DNA of the CDR3: TGTGCCAGCAGCCTGTGGCAGGGGAGTCAGCCCCAGCATTTT. This chain links TRBV28 with TRBJ1-5, with D perhaps TRBD1 (6 bases). CDR1 is MDHEN, CDR2 SYDVKM, per germline. Between the trimmed V and J ends, which lost 6 bases and 6 bases, there was a span of 15 bases. The CDR3 extends over 14 amino acids.

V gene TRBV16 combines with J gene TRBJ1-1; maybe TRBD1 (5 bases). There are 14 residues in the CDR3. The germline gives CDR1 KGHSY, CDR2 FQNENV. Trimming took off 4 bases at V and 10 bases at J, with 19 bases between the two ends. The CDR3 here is CASSLVDSPEGAFF. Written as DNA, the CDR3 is TGTGCCAGCAGCCTTGTCGACAGCCCGGAGGGAGCTTTCTTT.

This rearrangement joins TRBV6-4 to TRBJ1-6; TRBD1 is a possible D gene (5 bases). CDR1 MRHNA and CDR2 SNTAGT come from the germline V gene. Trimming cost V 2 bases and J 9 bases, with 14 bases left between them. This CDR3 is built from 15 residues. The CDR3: CASSDGAYEGSPLHF. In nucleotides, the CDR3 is TGTGCCAGCAGTGACGGGGCATACGAAGGTTCACCCCTCCACTTT.

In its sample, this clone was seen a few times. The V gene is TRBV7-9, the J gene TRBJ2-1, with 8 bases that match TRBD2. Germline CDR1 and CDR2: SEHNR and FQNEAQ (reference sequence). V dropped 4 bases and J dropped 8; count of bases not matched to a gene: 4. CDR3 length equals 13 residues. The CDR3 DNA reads TGTGCCAGCAGCTCCGGGAGGGTCGATGAGCAGTTCTTC. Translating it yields CASSSGRVDEQFF.

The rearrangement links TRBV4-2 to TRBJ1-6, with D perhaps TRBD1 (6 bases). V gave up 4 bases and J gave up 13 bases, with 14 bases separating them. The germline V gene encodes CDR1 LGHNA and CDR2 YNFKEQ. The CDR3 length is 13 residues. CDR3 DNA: TGTGCCAGCAGCCCCGGCGGACAGATCCCCCTCCACTTT. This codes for CASSPGGQIPLHF.